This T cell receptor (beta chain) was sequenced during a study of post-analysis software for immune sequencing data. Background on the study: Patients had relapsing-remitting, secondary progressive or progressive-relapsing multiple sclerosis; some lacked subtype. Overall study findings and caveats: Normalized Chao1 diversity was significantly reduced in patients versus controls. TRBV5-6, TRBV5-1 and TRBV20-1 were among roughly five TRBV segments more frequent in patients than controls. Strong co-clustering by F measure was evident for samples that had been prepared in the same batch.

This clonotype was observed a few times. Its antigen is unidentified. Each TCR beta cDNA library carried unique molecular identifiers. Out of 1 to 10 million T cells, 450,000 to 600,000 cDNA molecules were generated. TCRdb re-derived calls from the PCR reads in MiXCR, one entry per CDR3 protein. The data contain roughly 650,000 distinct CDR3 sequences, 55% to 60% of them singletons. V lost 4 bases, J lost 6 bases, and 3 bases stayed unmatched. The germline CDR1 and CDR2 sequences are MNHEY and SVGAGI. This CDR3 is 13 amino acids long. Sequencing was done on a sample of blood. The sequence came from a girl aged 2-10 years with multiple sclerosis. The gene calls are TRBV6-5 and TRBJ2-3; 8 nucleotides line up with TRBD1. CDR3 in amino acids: CASSFTGGDTQYF. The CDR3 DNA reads TGTGCCAGCAGTTTTACAGGGGGGGATACGCAGTATTTT.